The T cell receptor (beta chain) under discussion was sequenced for a study of T cell repertoires in cytomegalovirus infection. As for the study in general: Public signatures in TCR beta pointed to CMV infection and matching HLA type. General observations from the study: People with CMV and the relevant HLA were identified by cumulative public TCR beta family frequency. HLA-C-restricted, CMV-specific TCR beta clonotypes were dominant ex vivo.

A note on this clonotype: Its antigen is currently unknown. One end of the junction fails to match germline, which may point to a read error.

The CDR3 runs 15 residues. Germline V lookup: CDR1 ENHRY, CDR2 SYGVKD. One entry per CDR3 protein results from TCRdb running MiXCR on the reads. The sample has under 800,000 distinct CDR3 sequences; roughly 24% are singletons. This rearrangement joins TRBV10-3 to TRBJ1-5, with no clear D. This TCR was recovered from a human donor in good health (CMV status not recorded). Some clones in this sample may be carry-over from other donors' samples. Sequencing was performed on CD8+ T cells from PBMCs. DNA of the CDR3: TGTGCCATCAGTGAGGAGTATACTAGCAATCAGCCCCAACATTTT. Encoded protein: CAISEEYTSNQPQHF.